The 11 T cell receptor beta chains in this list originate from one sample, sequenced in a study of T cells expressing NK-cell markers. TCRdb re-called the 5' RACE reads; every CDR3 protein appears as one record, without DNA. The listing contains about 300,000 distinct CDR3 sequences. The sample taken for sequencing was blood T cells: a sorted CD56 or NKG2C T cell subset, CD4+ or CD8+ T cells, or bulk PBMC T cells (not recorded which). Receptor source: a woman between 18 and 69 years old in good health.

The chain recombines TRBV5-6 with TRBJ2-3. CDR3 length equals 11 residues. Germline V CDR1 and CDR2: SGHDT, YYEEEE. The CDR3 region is CASQSRDTQYF.

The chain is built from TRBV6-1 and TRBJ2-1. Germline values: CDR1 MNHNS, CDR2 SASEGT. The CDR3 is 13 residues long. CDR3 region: CASQAGVYNEQFF.

The CDR3 spells CARSVGTSGADTQYF. The chain joins TRBV9 to TRBJ2-3; TCRdb outputs TRBD2, but without DNA this stays unchecked. Germline V gene lookup returns CDR1 SGDLS and CDR2 YYNGEE. This CDR3 region has 15 residues.

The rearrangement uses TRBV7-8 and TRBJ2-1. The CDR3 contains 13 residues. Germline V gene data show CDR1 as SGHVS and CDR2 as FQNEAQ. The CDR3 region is CASSPSRYNEQFF.

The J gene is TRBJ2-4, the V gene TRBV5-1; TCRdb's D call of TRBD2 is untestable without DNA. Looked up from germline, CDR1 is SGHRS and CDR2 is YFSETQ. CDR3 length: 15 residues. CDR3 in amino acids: CASSPAGWGQNIQYF.

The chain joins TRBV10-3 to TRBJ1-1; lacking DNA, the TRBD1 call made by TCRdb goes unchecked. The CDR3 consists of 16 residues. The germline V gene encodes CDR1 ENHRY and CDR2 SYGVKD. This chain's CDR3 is CAISEGQGEGNTEAFF.

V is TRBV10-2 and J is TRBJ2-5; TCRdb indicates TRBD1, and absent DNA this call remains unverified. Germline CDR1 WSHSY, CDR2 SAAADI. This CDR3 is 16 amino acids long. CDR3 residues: CASSDYGWGAGETQYF.

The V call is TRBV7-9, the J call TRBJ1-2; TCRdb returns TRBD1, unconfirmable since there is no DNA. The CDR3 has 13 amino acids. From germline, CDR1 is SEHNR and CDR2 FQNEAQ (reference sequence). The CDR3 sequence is CASSLETDYGYTF.

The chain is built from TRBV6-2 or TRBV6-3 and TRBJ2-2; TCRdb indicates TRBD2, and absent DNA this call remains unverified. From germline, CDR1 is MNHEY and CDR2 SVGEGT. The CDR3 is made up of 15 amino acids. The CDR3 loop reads CASRRLAGGTGELFF.

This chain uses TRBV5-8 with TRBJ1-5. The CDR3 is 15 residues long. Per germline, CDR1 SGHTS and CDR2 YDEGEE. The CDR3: CASSFGSPANQPQHF.

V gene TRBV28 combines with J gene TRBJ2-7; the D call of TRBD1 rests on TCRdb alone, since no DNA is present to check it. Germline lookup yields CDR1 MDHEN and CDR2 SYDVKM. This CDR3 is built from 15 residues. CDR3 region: CASSYPGTGGREQYF.